These 29 T cell receptor beta chains were all obtained from the same sample, sequenced in a study of beta chain features in type 1 diabetes. The isolated RNA, all of it, was reverse transcribed, so expressed TCRB transcripts were what got sequenced. Measured with immunoSEQ multiplex PCR; TCRdb has only the in-frame clones, and not every one. The table shows about 300,000 clones, with 13% occurring only once. No antigens are known for them. Study-level points and caveats: TCRB CDR3s from Type 1 diabetes patients were moderately but significantly shorter in all four CD4+ subsets.

The sample consisted of naive CD4+ T cells from blood. These receptors were taken from a young woman with type 1 diabetes.

This chain connects TRBV21-1 to TRBJ2-7; the listed D gene, TRBD2, was not tested against the DNA. TRBV21-1 is a pseudogene locus. CDR3 length: 16 amino acids. As DNA, the CDR3 is TGTGCCAGCAGCTCGGGACTAGCGGGAGTTGACTACGAGCAGTACGTC. It is translated as CASSSGLAGVDYEQYV.

This clone was detected a few times. The rearrangement links TRBV5-1 to TRBJ2-5, with 9 bases that match TRBD1. V lost 4 bases, J lost 3 bases, and 4 bases stayed unmatched. This CDR3 is 14 amino acids long. Germline lookup yields CDR1 SGHRS and CDR2 YFSETQ. In DNA, the CDR3 is TGCGCCAGCAGCCCAGGGACAGGGAAAGAGACCCAGTACTTC. This gives the protein CASSPGTGKETQYF.

The chain carries TRBV5-1 and TRBJ2-1, with TRBD1 identical over 12 bases. There are 18 residues in the CDR3. With V trimmed by 2 bases and J by 9 bases, 15 bases remained unmatched. Looked up from germline, CDR1 is SGHRS and CDR2 is YFSETQ. The CDR3 bases are TGCGCCAGCAGCTTAAGGGGACAGGGGGCAGTAGGTGACGGTGAGCAGTTCTTC. Translated, it gives CASSLRGQGAVGDGEQFF.

The V call is TRBV10-3, the J call TRBJ2-1, with 9 bases matching TRBD2. Trimming cost V 0 bases and J 0 bases; bases outside gene matches: 3. Germline CDR1 is ENHRY and CDR2 is SYGVKD. The CDR3 spans 17 residues. As DNA, the CDR3 is TGTGCCATCAGTGAGTCTAGCGGGAGTGTCTCCTACAATGAGCAGTTCTTC. It encodes CAISESSGSVSYNEQFF.

V is TRBV20-1 and J is TRBJ1-2; D perhaps matches TRBD1 (5 bases). Trimming stripped 6 bases from V and 8 bases from J, with 13 bases between. Germline V CDR1 and CDR2: DFQATT, SNEGSKA (reference sequence). The CDR3 totals 11 residues. CDR3: CSAQRGLGYTF. The CDR3 DNA reads as TGCAGTGCCCAACGGGGGTTGGGCTACACCTTC.

The CDR3 coding sequence is TGCGCCAGCAGACCCAGTGCCACAGGGGGCGCTCACAATGAGCAGTTCTTC. Protein sequence: CASRPSATGGAHNEQFF. The J gene is TRBJ2-1, the V gene TRBV5-1; 9 bases are shared with TRBD1. The trim removed 5 bases at V and 5 bases at J, leaving 14 bases unmatched. Per germline, CDR1 SGHRS and CDR2 YFSETQ. The CDR3 runs 17 residues.

This clone was seen only a few times. The rearrangement links TRBV30 to TRBJ1-2; D is perhaps TRBD1 (6 bases). Germline V gene sequence: CDR1 GTSNPN, CDR2 SVGIG (reference sequence). Trimming left V 5 bases short and J 3 bases short, with 16 bases between. This CDR3 is built from 14 residues. CDR3 coding DNA: TGTGCCTGGGGCCGGGACAACCAACACTATGGCTACACCTTC. It is translated as CAWGRDNQHYGYTF.

This chain links TRBV6-5 with TRBJ2-7, with TRBD2 matching over 11 bases. The germline gives CDR1 MNHEY, CDR2 SVGAGI. V dropped 6 bases and J dropped 3; count of bases not matched to a gene: 7. This CDR3 has 15 amino acids. CDR3 region: CASSRTGTSGYEQYF. The CDR3 DNA reads as TGTGCCAGCAGCAGAACCGGGACTAGCGGCTACGAGCAGTACTTC.

The gene calls are TRBV4-1 and TRBJ2-4; TRBD2 aligns across 7 bases. J lost 1 base, V lost 3 bases, and 6 bases had no gene match. The CDR3 runs 16 residues. CDR1 is MGHRA and CDR2 is YSYEKL in the germline V gene. For the CDR3, the DNA is TGCGCCAGCAGCCAGTTGGCGGGGGTCGCCAAAAACATTCAGTACTTC. Translating gives CASSQLAGVAKNIQYF.

CDR3 amino acids: CASSRGGGDYGYTF. CDR3 coding DNA: TGTGCCAGTAGTAGGGGGGGAGGGGACTATGGCTACACCTTC. The chain is built from TRBV19 and TRBJ1-2; tentative D call: TRBD1 (5 bases). Germline V lookup: CDR1 LNHDA, CDR2 SQIVND (reference sequence). The CDR3 is made up of 14 amino acids. Between the trimmed V and J ends, which lost 4 bases and 3 bases, there was a span of 12 bases.

This rearrangement joins TRBV7-2 to TRBJ2-3; 14 bases map to TRBD2. Germline V gene sequence: CDR1 SGHTA, CDR2 FQGNSA. The trim removed 0 bases at V and 5 bases at J, leaving 10 bases unmatched. The CDR3 sequence is 19 residues long. CDR3 loop: CASSLALSGLAGVRDTQYF. The CDR3, as DNA: TGTGCCAGCAGCTTAGCGCTTTCGGGACTAGCGGGAGTAAGAGATACGCAGTATTTT. Full variable domain (remainder filled in from reference TRBV7-2 and TRBJ2-3): GAGVSQSPSNKVTEKGKDVELRCDPISGHTALYWYRQSLGQGLEFLIYFQGNSAPDKSGLPSDRFSAERTGGSVSTLTIQRTQQEDSAVYLCASSLALSGLAGVRDTQYFGPGTRLTVL.

The sample holds a few counts of this clone. V usage is TRBV2 and J usage is TRBJ2-2; the match to TRBD2 covers 13 bases. The CDR3 runs 20 residues. V lost 6 bases and J lost 6; bases outside the gene matches: 19. Germline V CDR1 and CDR2: SNHLY, FYNNEI. CDR3 in amino acids: CASSRYPTSGRMEKPGELFF. The CDR3 DNA is TGTGCCAGCAGCCGTTACCCGACTAGCGGGAGGATGGAAAAGCCCGGGGAGCTGTTTTTT.

This clone was counted between two and nine times. V gene TRBV7-9 combines with J gene TRBJ2-7; 7 bases fit TRBD1. V was clipped by 5 bases and J by 6 bases; unmatched bases: 10. CDR1 and CDR2 from the germline V gene are SEHNR and FQNEAQ (reference sequence). The CDR3 spans 14 residues. DNA of the CDR3: TGTGCCAGCAGCCTTCCGGCGACAGGGCTCGAGCAGTACTTC. Its protein is CASSLPATGLEQYF.

This clone was recorded a few times. The chain couples TRBV5-4 to TRBJ2-5, with D hard to call. Per germline, CDR1 SGHNT and CDR2 YYREEE (reference sequence). Between the trimmed V and J ends, which lost 1 base and 4 bases, there was a span of 11 bases. The CDR3 is made up of 14 amino acids. Written as DNA, the CDR3 is TGTGCCAGCAGCTTGCATATTCCCAGAGAGACCCAGTACTTC. Protein product: CASSLHIPRETQYF.

The chain combines TRBV5-5 with TRBJ2-2, with D possibly being TRBD2 (5 bases). This CDR3 region has 14 residues. Germline V CDR1 and CDR2: SGHKS, YYEKEE (reference sequence). V shed 6 bases and J shed 4 bases, with 13 bases lying between them. The CDR3 DNA reads TGTGCCAGCACAGCGGTCGTGGGCACCGGGGAGCTGTTTTTT. Protein sequence: CASTAVVGTGELFF.

The V and J genes are TRBV5-4 and TRBJ2-3; 11 nucleotides line up with TRBD2. V trimming: 4 bases; J trimming: 2 bases; junction bases outside the gene matches: 9. Germline CDR1 SGHNT, CDR2 YYREEE (reference sequence). The CDR3 sequence is 17 residues long. CDR3 region: CASSPTLAGGTTDTQYF. DNA of the CDR3: TGTGCCAGCAGCCCGACGCTAGCGGGAGGTACCACAGATACGCAGTATTTT.

V and J are TRBV7-2 and TRBJ2-7; possible D gene TRBD2, 7 bases. CDR1 and CDR2 from the germline V gene are SGHTA and FQGNSA. This CDR3 has 15 residues. The CDR3 nucleotides read TGTGCCAGCAGCTTGGGGGGCGGGAGCTCCCACGAGCAGTACGTC. This sequence encodes CASSLGGGSSHEQYV.

This clone was seen more than once but under ten times. The J gene is TRBJ2-1, the V gene TRBV2; 7 bases are shared with TRBD2. Germline V gene sequence: CDR1 SNHLY, CDR2 FYNNEI. CDR3 size: 16 residues. Trimming took 7 bases from V and 6 from J; bases not matched to a gene: 15. The CDR3 loop reads CASTPSPRTSSNEQFF. CDR3 nucleotide sequence: TGTGCCAGCACCCCGTCCCCGAGGACTAGTTCCAATGAGCAGTTCTTC.

This clone was picked up a small number of times. Other DNA variants within this sample encode the same CDR3. The V call is TRBV2, the J call TRBJ1-2; 7 bases are a match to TRBD1. Germline V lookup: CDR1 SNHLY, CDR2 FYNNEI. This CDR3 has 14 residues. V trimming: 4 bases; J trimming: 0 bases; junction bases outside the gene matches: 2. The DNA for the CDR3 is TGTGCCAGCAGTGGGACAGGCGCTAACTATGGCTACACCTTC. Translation gives CASSGTGANYGYTF.

V and J are TRBV4-2 and TRBJ2-7; TRBD2 matches 7 bases. From germline, CDR1 is LGHNA and CDR2 YNFKEQ. This CDR3 comprises 17 residues. Losses at the gene ends were 0 bases for V and 1 base for J; bases not matched to a gene: 9. For the CDR3, the DNA is TGTGCCAGCAGCCAAGATTTTAGGGCTAGCGGATCCTACGAGCAGTACTTC. This translates into CASSQDFRASGSYEQYF.

Only a few counts were recorded for this clone. The genes are TRBV6-5 and TRBJ1-2; D not certain. The germline V and J ends were trimmed by 5 bases and 7 bases, with 20 bases remaining between them. This CDR3 is 15 amino acids long. The germline gives CDR1 MNHEY, CDR2 SVGAGI. The CDR3 bases are TGTGCCAGCAGTCCTGTAACAGCTGAGACCGGTGGCTACACCTTC. Translation gives CASSPVTAETGGYTF.

V gene TRBV25-1 combines with J gene TRBJ2-1; perhaps TRBD2 as D (7 bases). The CDR3 has 14 residues. CDR1 and CDR2 (germline): MGHDK, SYGVNS. Trimming took 6 bases from V and 7 from J, leaving 16 bases between them. CDR3 residues: CASRDSRGGNEQFF. The CDR3 coding sequence is TGTGCCAGCAGGGACTCGAGGGGGGGGAATGAGCAGTTCTTC.

The chain combines TRBV9 with TRBJ2-4; 10 nucleotides align to TRBD1. With V trimmed by 4 bases and J by 9 bases, 13 bases remained unmatched. The germline V gene encodes CDR1 SGDLS and CDR2 YYNGEE. This CDR3 comprises 16 residues. The CDR3 sequence is CASSSHEGQGHSIQYF. The CDR3, as DNA: TGTGCCAGCAGCTCACATGAGGGACAGGGGCATAGCATTCAGTACTTC. Full variable domain (rest looked up from reference TRBV9 and TRBJ2-4): DSGVTQTPKHLITATGQRVTLRCSPRSGDLSVYWYQQSLDQGLQFLIQYYNGEERAKGNILERFSAQQFPDLHSELNLSSLELGDSALYFCASSSHEGQGHSIQYFGAGTRLSVL.

In this sample, this clone turned up a few times. The chain has TRBV9 and TRBJ2-1, with 10 bases fitting TRBD1. The CDR3 length is 17 residues. With 4 bases clipped from V and 7 bases from J, the junction kept 14 bases outside the gene matches. CDR1 and CDR2 from the germline V gene are SGDLS and YYNGEE. The CDR3 sequence is CASSIRDRGTVGNEQFF. DNA for the CDR3: TGTGCCAGCAGCATTCGGGACAGGGGTACGGTGGGGAATGAGCAGTTCTTC.

In this sample, this clone turned up a few times. The rearrangement links TRBV18 to TRBJ2-6; 10 nucleotides align to TRBD1. The V segment lost 3 bases and the J segment 2 bases; nucleotides outside the gene matches: 4. The CDR3 extends over 17 amino acids. Germline V CDR1 and CDR2: KGHSH, LQKENI. In DNA form, the CDR3 reads TGTGCCAGCTCACCGAGACAGGGGGCGACTGGGGCCAACGTCCTGACTTTC. This sequence encodes CASSPRQGATGANVLTF.

This clone has just a few counts. The J gene is TRBJ2-3, the V gene TRBV4-1, with 9 bases that match TRBD2. Germline V gives CDR1 MGHRA, CDR2 YSYEKL. After removal of 0 bases from V and 6 bases from J, the junction contained 7 bases not matched to a gene. The length of the CDR3 is 16 residues. CDR3 DNA: TGCGCCAGCAGCCAAGAGGGTAGCGGGAGCGCCGATACGCAGTATTTT. It encodes CASSQEGSGSADTQYF.

In its sample, this clone was seen a few times. The chain combines TRBV18 with TRBJ2-2; no reliable D call. V gave up 4 bases and J gave up 1 base, with 7 bases separating them. The CDR3 length is 14 residues. Germline V lookup: CDR1 KGHSH, CDR2 LQKENI. As DNA, the CDR3 is TGTGCCAGCTCACGCACCGGGAACACCGGGGAGCTGTTTTTT. Protein sequence: CASSRTGNTGELFF. Full variable domain (rest looked up from reference TRBV18 and TRBJ2-2): NAGVMQNPRHLVRRRGQEARLRCSPMKGHSHVYWYRQLPEEGLKFMVYLQKENIIDESGMPKERFSAEFPKEGPSILRIQQVVRGDSAAYFCASSRTGNTGELFFGEGSRLTVL.

V gene TRBV30 combines with J gene TRBJ2-7; 16 nucleotides line up with TRBD2. The germline V gene encodes CDR1 GTSNPN and CDR2 SVGIG (reference sequence). The CDR3 sequence is 16 residues long. Trimming cost V 5 bases and J 8 bases; bases outside gene matches: 12. CDR3: CAWQVSPGLAGGKQYF. CDR3 DNA: TGTGCCTGGCAAGTTTCCCCGGGACTAGCGGGAGGGAAGCAGTACTTC. The full variable domain, completed using reference TRBV30 and TRBJ2-7, is SQTIHQWPATLVQPVGSPLSLECTVEGTSNPNLYWYRQAAGRGLQLLFYSVGIGQISSEVPQNLSASRPQDRQFILSSKKLLLSDSGFYLCAWQVSPGLAGGKQYFGPGTRLTVT.

This clone turned up a few times. This CDR3 is CSVAGTANTEAFF. CDR3 nucleotide sequence: TGCAGCGTTGCCGGGACAGCGAACACTGAAGCTTTCTTT. The chain couples TRBV29-1 to TRBJ1-1; the match to TRBD1 covers 7 bases. V dropped 4 bases and J dropped 1; count of bases not matched to a gene: 3. CDR1 SQVTM and CDR2 ANQGSEA come from the germline V gene. The CDR3 consists of 13 residues.